Following are 13 T cell receptor beta chains from one sample sequenced in a study of T-cell memory formation after mild COVID-19. One entry per CDR3 protein results from TCRdb running MiXCR on the 5' RACE reads. This sample has approximately 300,000 distinct CDR3 sequences, with 15% to 20% found just once. Sequenced material: PBMCs or a T cell subset sorted from them (not recorded which). The source of these receptors is a man aged 18 to 29 who had mild COVID-19 (a few samples of this study predate the infection). Cell type and time point are not known.

The rearrangement links TRBV27 to TRBJ2-7; the match to TRBD1 covers 8 bases. The V gene's germline CDR1 is MNHEY and CDR2 SMNVEV (reference sequence). V lost 4 bases and J lost 5; bases outside the gene matches: 4. This CDR3 comprises 13 residues. This CDR3 reads CASSSRGQDEQYF. For the CDR3, the DNA is TGTGCCAGCAGTTCCAGGGGGCAGGACGAGCAGTACTTC.

The chain employs TRBV7-9 and TRBJ1-4, with 11 bases that match TRBD1. The junction had 4 bases not matched to a gene; V was cut back by 5 bases and J by 5 bases. This CDR3 has 15 residues. Germline-derived CDR1 and CDR2 are SEHNR and FQNEAQ (reference sequence). CDR3 nucleotides: TGTGCCAGCAGCCGCTGGGACAGGGGGAATGAAAAACTGTTTTTT. It translates to CASSRWDRGNEKLFF.

This clonotype was seen many times. The genes are TRBV10-3 and TRBJ2-5; D is unresolved. Between the trimmed V and J ends, which lost 2 bases and 2 bases, there was a span of 3 bases. Germline V lookup: CDR1 ENHRY, CDR2 SYGVKD. The CDR3 extends over 12 amino acids. This chain's CDR3 is CAISEQQETQYF. CDR3 DNA: TGTGCCATCAGTGAGCAACAAGAGACCCAGTACTTC.

This clonotype has at least ten counts. The J gene is TRBJ2-5, the V gene TRBV4-1; 11 bases agree with TRBD1. Germline values: CDR1 MGHRA, CDR2 YSYEKL. V lost 4 bases to trimming and J lost 4 bases; unmatched junction nucleotides: 2. The CDR3 runs 14 residues. The CDR3 region has the DNA TGCGCCAGCAGCCCGGGACAGGGGGGAGAGACCCAGTACTTC. Translated: CASSPGQGGETQYF.

This sequence joins TRBV5-4 and TRBJ2-5; D may be TRBD2 (6 bases). V lost 6 bases and J 5 bases, leaving 14 bases between the germline ends. The CDR3 is 13 residues long. The germline V gene encodes CDR1 SGHNT and CDR2 YYREEE (reference sequence). CDR3 loop: CASIARGEETQYF. CDR3 in DNA: TGTGCCAGCATAGCCCGCGGGGAGGAGACCCAGTACTTC.

The V call is TRBV20-1, the J call TRBJ2-1, with D perhaps TRBD2 (6 bases). Trimming shortened V by 5 bases and J by 0 bases, and 20 bases separated the two germline ends. This CDR3 is built from 17 residues. CDR1 is DFQATT, CDR2 SNEGSKA, per germline (reference sequence). CDR3 region: CSAGGLSDGRSYNEQFF. Written as DNA, the CDR3 is TGCAGTGCTGGAGGGCTGTCGGACGGTCGCTCCTACAATGAGCAGTTCTTC.

This clonotype was seen more than once but under ten times. This chain uses TRBV27 with TRBJ2-3; perhaps TRBD1 as D (6 bases). Germline V gene data show CDR1 as MNHEY and CDR2 as SMNVEV (reference sequence). V was cut by 3 bases and J by 5 bases, with 9 bases left in between. This CDR3 spans 13 amino acids. The CDR3 DNA is TGTGCCAGCAGTTTGTTACAGGGAGATACGCAGTATTTT. This translates into CASSLLQGDTQYF.

This clonotype was observed a few times. The rearrangement links TRBV19 to TRBJ1-2; TRBD1 matches at 7 bases. CDR3 length: 16 amino acids. Germline V gives CDR1 LNHDA, CDR2 SQIVND (reference sequence). After removal of 1 base from V and 8 bases from J, the junction contained 13 bases not matched to a gene. Written as DNA, the CDR3 is TGTGCCAGTAGTATAGGTGGCTCCGGGACAGATATCGGCTACACCTTC. Residues: CASSIGGSGTDIGYTF.

V usage is TRBV10-2 and J usage is TRBJ1-2; 10 positions match TRBD1. CDR1 is WSHSY, CDR2 SAAADI, per germline. The length of the CDR3 is 15 residues. V lost 0 bases, J lost 7 bases, and 5 bases stayed unmatched. The CDR3 reads CASSESVGQGLGYTF. Written as DNA, the CDR3 is TGCGCCAGCAGTGAGTCGGTGGGACAGGGGCTTGGCTACACCTTC.

V is TRBV28 and J is TRBJ2-7; D remains ambiguous. CDR3 length: 16 amino acids. V lost 4 bases and J lost 0, with 16 bases in between. Germline values: CDR1 MDHEN, CDR2 SYDVKM. The CDR3 DNA reads TGTGCCAGCAGTTCGCCCCCGGACGCTTACTCCTACGAGCAGTACGTC. This translates into CASSSPPDAYSYEQYV.

This clonotype showed up just a few times. This chain uses TRBV6-1 with TRBJ2-7; TRBD2 is a possible D gene (6 bases). The CDR3 is made up of 14 amino acids. Germline CDR1 and CDR2: MNHNS and SASEGT. Trimming shortened V by 7 bases and J by 3 bases, and 16 bases separated the two germline ends. The CDR3 is CASTGSWGDYEQYF. The CDR3 bases are TGTGCCAGCACCGGGAGTTGGGGGGACTACGAGCAGTACTTC.

This chain joins TRBV4-2 and TRBJ1-1; weak D call: TRBD1 (5 bases). Trimming pared 4 bases from V and 4 bases from J, leaving 10 bases between. This CDR3 region has 13 residues. Germline CDR1 LGHNA, CDR2 YNFKEQ. CDR3 sequence: CASSPPGSTEAFF. The CDR3 bases are TGTGCCAGCAGCCCTCCAGGGAGCACTGAAGCTTTCTTT.

The chain uses TRBV4-1 and TRBJ1-5; D gene uncertain. V gave up 5 bases and J gave up 5 bases, with 13 bases separating them. CDR3 length: 14 residues. Germline V lookup: CDR1 MGHRA, CDR2 YSYEKL. The CDR3 DNA reads TGCGCCAGCAGCAATGACATGGCGTATCAGCCCCAGCATTTT. Its protein is CASSNDMAYQPQHF.